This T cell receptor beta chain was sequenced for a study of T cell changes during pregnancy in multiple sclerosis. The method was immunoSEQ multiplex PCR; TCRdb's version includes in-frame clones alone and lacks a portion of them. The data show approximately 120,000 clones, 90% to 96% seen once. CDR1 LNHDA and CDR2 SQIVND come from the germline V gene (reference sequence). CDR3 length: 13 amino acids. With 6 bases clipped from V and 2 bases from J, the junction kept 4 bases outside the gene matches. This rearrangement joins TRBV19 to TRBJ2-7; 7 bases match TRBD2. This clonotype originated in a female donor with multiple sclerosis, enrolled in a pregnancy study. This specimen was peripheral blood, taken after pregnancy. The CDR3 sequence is CASRLAEAYEQYF. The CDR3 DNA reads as TGTGCCAGTAGGCTAGCGGAAGCCTACGAGCAGTACTTC.